The entry that follows covers one TCR beta chain sequence. The antigen is unknown. About 30,000 T cell genomes (approximately 0.2 ug DNA) went into each sorted-subset replicate. Data came from immunoSEQ multiplex PCR; TCRdb stores just in-frame clones and leaves some out. The sample yields under 2,000,000 clones, approximately 94% seen once. The source of the sample is a study of shared clonotypes between healthy human individuals. Terminally differentiated effector memory CD45RA+ cells were excluded from the naive CD8 cells, which were CD45RO-negative and positively selected for CCR7. The donors, all of them Caucasian adults, lived in Nashville, Tennessee. The CDR3 totals 14 residues. The germline V and J ends were trimmed by 2 bases and 10 bases, with 13 bases remaining between them. The germline gives CDR1 SGHNT, CDR2 YYREEE (reference sequence). Broader study findings: Estimated richness values were generally larger in naive subsets than in memory subsets.

What was sequenced was naive CD8+ T cells sorted from blood. The receptor's source is a man younger than 30 in good health. The chain links TRBV5-4 to TRBJ1-6; tentative D call: TRBD1 (6 bases). CDR3 DNA: TGTGCCAGCAGCTTAATGGGGGGCTCATCACCCCTCCACTTT. Its translation is CASSLMGGSSPLHF.